This TCR beta chain was observed in a study of cytomegalovirus exposure and HLA in healthy donors. Some clones are missing from TCRdb's copy, which holds only in-frame ones; the method was immunoSEQ multiplex PCR. The data show 100,000 to 120,000 clones, around nine tenths seen once. V shed 3 bases and J shed 3 bases, with 12 bases lying between them. The CDR3 length is 14 residues. Germline V gene data show CDR1 as MNHEY and CDR2 as SVGAGI. The 120-subject validation cohort, separate from the approximately 670-subject first cohort, included the donors. The TCR originated in a woman aged 30 to 39 in good health and CMV-seropositive. V gene TRBV6-5 combines with J gene TRBJ2-7; a possible D gene is TRBD1 (6 bases). The sequenced sample consisted of PBMCs. Here the CDR3 reads CASSYAGDLYEQYF. The CDR3 region has the DNA TGTGCCAGCAGTTATGCAGGGGACCTCTACGAGCAGTACTTC.